The clone carrying this T cell receptor (beta chain) occurred many times. What it binds is not known. The data derive from a study of breast tumors, draining lymph nodes, adjacent tissues. TCRdb processed the multiplex PCR reads anew with MiXCR; each CDR3 protein has one entry. Of 200,000 to 250,000 distinct CDR3 sequences listed, roughly 32% are singletons. Study observations and caveats: Data only fit, rather than demonstrated, lymph node origin of most tumor T cells. Luminal-like breast cancer showed significantly higher tumor–nontumor repertoire similarity than basal-like. Tumors had less TCR diversity than lymph nodes, more than nontumor tissue. The data were judged consistent with most tumor T cells coming from lymph node and expanding in tumor.

Breast cancer patients provided tissue from their axillary draining lymph nodes. Germline CDR1 reads MNHEY; CDR2 reads SVGAGI. The V and J ends lost 7 bases and 2 bases respectively, with 9 bases between them. The CDR3 is made up of 13 amino acids. The source material was axillary lymph node tissue. V gene TRBV6-5 combines with J gene TRBJ2-1, with TRBD1 as a possible D gene (5 bases). This clonotype was sampled from a female donor with breast cancer. Some clones in this sample may be carry-over from other donors' samples. CDR3 in amino acids: CASMGLAYNEQFF. CDR3 coding DNA: TGTGCCAGCATGGGGCTGGCCTACAATGAGCAGTTCTTC.